The 21 T cell receptor beta chains given below trace back to one sample, sequenced in a study of tissue T cells after allogeneic stem cell transplantation. Time point noted: mouse harvest day 14 after allogeneic transplant. Each mouse received 10^7 T-cell-depleted marrow cells plus 10^6 splenic CD5+ T cells by tail vein. Here immunoSEQ multiplex PCR was the method, and the copy in TCRdb shows in-frame clones only, minus some. Counted here are some 3,700 clones, more than 40% occurring once; the ten biggest clones make up 25% to 35%. The source material was gut tissue. The receptor set was obtained from a female BALB/c mouse given C57BL/6 T cells with graft-versus-host disease after an allogeneic hematopoietic cell transplant.

A word on this clone: These gene names are mouse names. The CDR3 goes on 1 residue after the read ends, and that part is filled in from the germline J gene. The chain couples TRBV5 to TRBJ1-3; 7 nucleotides match TRBD1. Germline V gene data show CDR1 as LGHNA and CDR2 as YNLKQL (reference sequence). CDR3 length: 15 residues. With V trimmed by 4 bases and J by 0 bases, 3 bases remained unmatched. The CDR3 loop reads CASSPGTASGNTLYF. The sequenced CDR3 bases are TGTGCCAGCAGCCCCGGGACAGCTTCTGGAAATACGCTCTAT.

By its share, this clone is large (0.1 to 1%). The genes are named according to mouse. The read terminates 1 residue before the CDR3 end, so the remaining end is supplied by the germline J gene. The rearrangement joins TRBV26 to TRBJ2-7; unclear D gene. The V gene's germline CDR1 is KGHPV and CDR2 FQNQEV (reference sequence). Trimming left V 2 bases short and J 4 bases short, with 6 bases between. This CDR3 has 12 residues. The CDR3 bases that were read are TGTGCCAGCAGTCTGAAGGGATATGAACAGTAC. Translated, it gives CASSLKGYEQY. The complete CDR3 protein is CASSLKGYEQYF.

Details on this clone: Germline and genes: mouse. The CDR3 goes on 1 residue after the read ends, and that part is filled in from the germline J gene. V and J are TRBV17 and TRBJ2-2; D remains ambiguous. The CDR3 totals 14 residues. V was trimmed by 3 bases and J by 4 bases, leaving 9 bases between them. Germline values: CDR1 MNHDT, CDR2 YYDKIL. CDR3 sequence reads: CASSRMGSTGQLYF. The CDR3 DNA, read in part, is TGTGCTAGCAGTAGGATGGGAAGCACCGGGCAGCTCTAC. Full variable domain (outside the CDR3, taken from reference TRBV17 and TRBJ2-2): DTTVKQNPRYKLARVGKPVNLICSQTMNHDTMYWYQKKPNQAPKLLLFYYDKILNREADTFEKFQSSRPNNSFCSLYIGSAGLEYSAMYLCASSRMGSTGQLYFGEGSKLTVL.

In this sample, this clone is medium-sized. Gene names denote mouse genes. With the read ending 1 residue before the CDR3 end, the germline J gene is used to fill in that end. The chain employs TRBV26 and TRBJ2-7; 11 bases are shared with TRBD2. There are 15 residues in the CDR3. V lost 5 bases, J lost 3 bases, and 6 bases stayed unmatched. The germline gives CDR1 KGHPV, CDR2 FQNQEV (reference sequence). The covered CDR3 bases are TGTGCCAGCAGTATGGACTGGGGGGCCCTCTATGAACAGTAC. As protein: CASSMDWGALYEQY. The entire CDR3 sequence reads CASSMDWGALYEQYF.

Of note for this clone: Mouse gene names apply. Sequencing ends 1 residue short of the CDR3 end; the germline J gene provides the rest. The chain has TRBV13-3 and TRBJ2-7; 12 bases match TRBD2. Germline assignment: CDR1 NNHDY and CDR2 SYVADS. CDR3 length: 14 amino acids. Germline trimming cut 5 bases from V and 6 bases from J; bases unmatched to any gene: 6. The sequenced part of the CDR3 DNA is TGTGCCAGCAGCTACGACTGGGGGGGCTTTGAACAGTAC. Encoded protein: CASSYDWGGFEQY. Given in full, the CDR3 is CASSYDWGGFEQYF.

This clone was seen a handful of times. Mouse gene names and germline throughout. Read data end 1 residue before the CDR3 end; the end is taken from the germline J gene. This chain joins TRBV3 and TRBJ2-1; D remains ambiguous. The CDR3 length is 13 residues. The V end was cut by 0 bases, the J end by 8 bases, with 8 bases between. In germline, CDR1 is SNHLY, CDR2 FYNGKV (reference sequence). This CDR3 reads CASSLARGSEQFF. The CDR3 DNA, read in part, is TGTGCCAGCAGCTTAGCGCGGGGTTCTGAGCAGTTC.

Note on this clone: Gene names and germline match the mouse. The read terminates 1 residue before the CDR3 end, so the remaining end is supplied by the germline J gene. The chain joins TRBV26 to TRBJ1-6, with a tentative D call TRBD1 (5 bases). TRBJ1-6 is annotated as an ORF whose role is uncertain. Germline V gene sequence: CDR1 KGHPV, CDR2 FQNQEV (reference sequence). Between the trimmed V and J ends, which lost 4 bases and 0 bases, there was a span of 7 bases. This CDR3 is built from 15 residues. This CDR3 reads CASSRQNSYNSPLYF. The CDR3 DNA, read in part, is TGTGCCAGCAGTCGACAGAATTCCTATAATTCGCCCCTCTAC.

This clone was counted between two and nine times. The gene names here belong to mouse. The sequence runs out 1 residue before the end of the CDR3; the remainder is reconstructed from the germline J gene. The genes are TRBV26 and TRBJ1-2; D gene ambiguous. V was shortened by 4 bases and J by 4 bases, with 4 bases between the two germline ends. Germline CDR1 reads KGHPV; CDR2 reads FQNQEV (reference sequence). The CDR3 is made up of 11 amino acids. Partial CDR3 DNA: TGTGCCAGCAGTCGGGGCTCCGACTACACC. It is translated as CASSRGSDYT. In full, the CDR3 is CASSRGSDYTF.

As concerns this clone: The genes and germline here are from mouse. The read stops 1 residue short of the end of the CDR3; the missing end is completed from the germline J gene. The chain is built from TRBV3 and TRBJ1-1; tentatively, D is TRBD1 (6 bases). The CDR3 is made up of 13 amino acids. The germline V gene has CDR1 SNHLY and CDR2 FYNGKV (reference sequence). Trimming stripped 0 bases from V and 5 bases from J, with 7 bases between. The chain's CDR3 is CASSLAGQTEVFF. The covered CDR3 bases are TGTGCCAGCAGCTTAGCCGGACAGACAGAAGTCTTC.

This clone is categorized as medium-sized. Here the gene names and germline are mouse. The CDR3 goes on 1 residue after the read ends, and that part is filled in from the germline J gene. The rearrangement links TRBV26 to TRBJ2-5; no clear D gene. In germline, CDR1 is KGHPV, CDR2 FQNQEV (reference sequence). The CDR3 consists of 14 residues. V shed 1 base and J shed 0 bases, with 5 bases lying between them. CDR3 DNA, as far as it was read: TGTGCCAGCAGTCTGTACACTAACCAAGACACCCAGTAC. Its protein is CASSLYTNQDTQY. The full CDR3 reads CASSLYTNQDTQYF.

On this clone itself: Gene names denote mouse genes. Sequencing ends 1 residue short of the CDR3 end; the germline J gene provides the rest. The V and J genes are TRBV24 and TRBJ2-7, with 8 positions matching TRBD1. CDR3 length equals 15 residues. Per the germline V gene, CDR1 is KGHTA and CDR2 is FRNEEI. Trimming at V came to 2 bases and at J to 0 bases, leaving 3 bases not matched to a gene. The chain's CDR3 is CASSLRQGASYEQYF. CDR3 bases read: TGTGCCAGCAGTCTGAGGCAGGGGGCCTCCTATGAACAGTAC.

On this clone itself: The listed genes are named as in mouse. Sequencing ends 1 residue short of the CDR3 end; the germline J gene provides the rest. The rearrangement uses TRBV3 and TRBJ2-4; 7 positions agree with TRBD2. The germline gives CDR1 SNHLY, CDR2 FYNGKV (reference sequence). Trimming removed 3 bases from V and 0 bases from J; junction bases left unmatched: 3. The CDR3 totals 15 residues. The sequenced CDR3 bases are TGTGCCAGCAGCTTTGGCTGGGGGAGTCAAAACACCTTGTAC. Amino acid sequence: CASSFGWGSQNTLY. The complete CDR3 reads CASSFGWGSQNTLYF.

There are a few counts of this clone. These gene names are mouse names. The read comes to an end 1 residue before the CDR3 does, leaving the germline J gene to fill in the end. V and J are TRBV13-2 and TRBJ2-7; the D gene is possibly TRBD2 (6 bases). Trimming stripped 0 bases from V and 0 bases from J, with 7 bases between. The CDR3 runs 14 residues. The germline V gene has CDR1 NNHNN and CDR2 SYGAGS (reference sequence). The CDR3 reads CASGDVGDSYEQYF. CDR3 DNA, as far as it was read: TGTGCCAGCGGTGATGTGGGGGACTCCTATGAACAGTAC.

Details on this clone: Gene labels here are mouse ones. The read ends 1 residue early relative to the CDR3; the germline J gene fills the gap. This chain connects TRBV26 to TRBJ2-5; D gene unclear. This CDR3 contains 14 residues. V shed 4 bases and J shed 0 bases, with 8 bases lying between them. Germline V lookup: CDR1 KGHPV, CDR2 FQNQEV (reference sequence). The CDR3 loop reads CASSPLENQDTQYF. The covered CDR3 bases are TGTGCCAGCAGTCCTCTGGAGAACCAAGACACCCAGTAC.

This clone was seen more than once but under ten times. Any gene name here is a mouse gene name. The read ends 1 residue before the CDR3 terminus; that terminus is restored from the germline J gene. This chain connects TRBV12-1 to TRBJ1-4; TRBD1 might be the D (5 bases). The CDR3 spans 14 residues. The germline V gene has CDR1 SGHSN and CDR2 HYEKVE. Trimming left V 3 bases short and J 4 bases short, with 11 bases between. CDR3 protein: CASSSGTGNERLFF. CDR3 DNA, as far as it was read: TGTGCCAGCTCTTCCGGGACGGGCAACGAAAGATTATTT.

To note about this clone: Gene names denote mouse genes. From the germline J gene comes the end of the CDR3, since the read stops 1 residue before it. The V call is TRBV17, the J call TRBJ2-3; 7 bases align to TRBD1. CDR1 is MNHDT and CDR2 is YYDKIL in the germline V gene. V gave up 6 bases and J gave up 5 bases; unmatched junction bases: 5. CDR3 size: 13 residues. The CDR3 bases that were read are TGTGCTAGCAGAACAGGGGCCGAAGAAACGCTGTAT. It encodes CASRTGAEETLY. The entire CDR3 protein reads CASRTGAEETLYF.

As concerns this clone: Mouse germline and gene names are used. The read stops 1 residue short of the end of the CDR3; the missing end is completed from the germline J gene. The genes are TRBV2 and TRBJ2-7; D possibly corresponds to TRBD2 (7 bases). The CDR3 runs 13 residues. Trimming left V 3 bases short and J 7 bases short, with 13 bases between. Per germline, CDR1 LGHNA and CDR2 YSYQKL. Partial CDR3 DNA: TGTGCCAGCAGCCACCCGGGGGGCGGAGAACAGTAC. Translation: CASSHPGGGEQY. Given in full, the CDR3 is CASSHPGGGEQYF.

This clone was seen a single time. Mouse germline and gene names are used. Read sequence stops 1 residue before the CDR3 end, and the germline J gene provides the missing end. The V and J genes are TRBV23 and TRBJ2-3; the table calls TRBD1, which could not be checked here. CDR1 and CDR2 (germline): KGHTA, FQNQQP. The CDR3 sequence is 11 residues long. The DNA read from the CDR3 is TGCTCCAGCAGTCCAGGGGAAACGCTGTAT. This translates into CSSSPGETLY. The full-length CDR3 reads as CSSSPGETLYF.

Concerning this clone itself: Gene names refer to mouse genes. This CDR3 is CASSLGLGYEQYF. CDR3 bases read: TGTGCCAGCTCTCTCGGACTGGGCTATGAACAGTAC. V usage is TRBV12-2 and J usage is TRBJ2-7, with 8 bases matching TRBD2. The read comes to an end 1 residue before the CDR3 does, leaving the germline J gene to fill in the end. The CDR3 has 13 amino acids. Germline V gives CDR1 SGHLS, CDR2 HYDKME. Trimming at V came to 0 bases and at J to 3 bases, leaving 0 bases not matched to a gene.

Sample share makes this clone large. Gene names follow the mouse nomenclature. The CDR3 goes on 1 residue after the read ends, and that part is filled in from the germline J gene. The chain couples TRBV26 to TRBJ1-3; D is undetermined. The length of the CDR3 is 14 residues. Trimming took 2 bases from V and 0 from J, leaving 5 bases between them. Germline-derived CDR1 and CDR2 are KGHPV and FQNQEV (reference sequence). Incomplete CDR3 DNA: TGTGCCAGCAGTCTGGAGAATTCTGGAAATACGCTCTAT. Translating gives CASSLENSGNTLY. The whole CDR3 sequence reads CASSLENSGNTLYF.

This clone was picked up a small number of times. Genes and germline are mouse. The sequence runs out 1 residue before the end of the CDR3; the remainder is reconstructed from the germline J gene. V is TRBV3 and J is TRBJ2-7; 9 positions match TRBD2. The ends lost 4 bases at V and 2 bases at J; junction bases unmatched: 0. The CDR3 covers 13 residues. CDR1 and CDR2 from the germline V gene are SNHLY and FYNGKV (reference sequence). The DNA read from the CDR3 is TGTGCCAGCAGCTCTGGGGGGGCCTATGAACAGTAC. Translated, it gives CASSSGGAYEQY. In full, the CDR3 is CASSSGGAYEQYF.